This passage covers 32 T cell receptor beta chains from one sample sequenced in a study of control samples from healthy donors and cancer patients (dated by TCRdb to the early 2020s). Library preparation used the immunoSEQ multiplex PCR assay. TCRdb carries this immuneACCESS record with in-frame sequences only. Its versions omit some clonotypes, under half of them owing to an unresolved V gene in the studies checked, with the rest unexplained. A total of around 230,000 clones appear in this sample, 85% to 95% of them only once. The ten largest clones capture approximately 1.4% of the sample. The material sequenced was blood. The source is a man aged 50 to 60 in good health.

CDR3 in DNA: TGTGCCAGCAGCTTCGGACCGGGGTATCCCCAGCATTTT. Translation: CASSFGPGYPQHF. This sequence joins TRBV7-3 and TRBJ1-5; D unclear. Trimming stripped 3 bases from V and 10 bases from J, with 13 bases between. The CDR3 consists of 13 residues. Germline V CDR1 and CDR2: SGHTA, FQGTGA.

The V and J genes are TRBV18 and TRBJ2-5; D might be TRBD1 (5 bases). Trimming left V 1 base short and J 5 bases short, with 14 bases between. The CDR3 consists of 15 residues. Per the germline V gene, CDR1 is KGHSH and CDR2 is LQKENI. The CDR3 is CASSPQQALEETQYF. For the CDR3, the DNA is TGTGCCAGCTCACCACAACAGGCGCTAGAGGAGACCCAGTACTTC.

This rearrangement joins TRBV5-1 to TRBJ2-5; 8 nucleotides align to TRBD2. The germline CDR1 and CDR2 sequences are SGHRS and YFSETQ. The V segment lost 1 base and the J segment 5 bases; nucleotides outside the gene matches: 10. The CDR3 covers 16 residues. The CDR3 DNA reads TGCGCCAGCAGCTTGTCTAGCGGGCGCCTTTTGGAGACCCAGTACTTC. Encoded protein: CASSLSSGRLLETQYF.

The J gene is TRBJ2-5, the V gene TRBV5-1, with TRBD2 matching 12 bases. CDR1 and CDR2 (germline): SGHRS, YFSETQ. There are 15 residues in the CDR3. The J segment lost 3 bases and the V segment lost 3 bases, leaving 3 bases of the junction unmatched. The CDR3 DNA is TGCGCCAGCAGCTCTCGGACTAGCGGGGAAGAGACCCAGTACTTC. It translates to CASSSRTSGEETQYF.

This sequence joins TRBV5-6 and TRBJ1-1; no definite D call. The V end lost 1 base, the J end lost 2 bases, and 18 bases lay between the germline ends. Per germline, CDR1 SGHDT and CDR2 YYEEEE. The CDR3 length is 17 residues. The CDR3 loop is CASSLLGRGGFNTEAFF. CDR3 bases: TGTGCCAGCAGCTTGTTGGGAAGAGGAGGGTTCAACACTGAAGCTTTCTTT.

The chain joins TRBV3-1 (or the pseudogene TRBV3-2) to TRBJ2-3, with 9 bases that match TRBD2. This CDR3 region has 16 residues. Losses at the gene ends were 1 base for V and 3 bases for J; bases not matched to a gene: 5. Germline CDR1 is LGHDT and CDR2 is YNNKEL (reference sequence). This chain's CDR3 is CASSQVRAGGTDTQYF. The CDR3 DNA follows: TGTGCCAGCAGCCAAGTTAGAGCGGGGGGTACAGATACGCAGTATTTT.

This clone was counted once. Written as DNA, the CDR3 is TGTGCCAGCCATACTAGCGGTGCTAGCTCCTACAATGAGCAGTTCTTC. As protein: CASHTSGASSYNEQFF. The chain uses TRBV28 and TRBJ2-1, with 8 bases identical to TRBD2. CDR1 MDHEN and CDR2 SYDVKM come from the germline V gene. This CDR3 has 16 residues. The V and J ends lost 8 bases and 0 bases, in that order; junction bases with no gene match: 9.

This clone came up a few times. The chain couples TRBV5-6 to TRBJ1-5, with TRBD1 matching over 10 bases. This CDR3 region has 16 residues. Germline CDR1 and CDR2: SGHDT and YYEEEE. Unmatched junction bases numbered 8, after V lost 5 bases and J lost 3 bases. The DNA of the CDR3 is TGTGCCAGCAGTTTACGGACAGGGGGAATCAATCAGCCCCAGCATTTT. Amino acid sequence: CASSLRTGGINQPQHF.

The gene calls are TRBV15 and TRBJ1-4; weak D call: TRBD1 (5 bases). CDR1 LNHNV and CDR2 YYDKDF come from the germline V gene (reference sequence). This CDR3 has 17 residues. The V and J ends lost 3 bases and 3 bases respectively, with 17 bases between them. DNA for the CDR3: TGTGCCACCAGCAGTCTCCACGCGGGGGAGTCTAATGAAAAACTGTTTTTT. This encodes CATSSLHAGESNEKLFF.

Here the CDR3 DNA reads TGCGCCAGCAGCCAAGATACTGGAGGCACTGAAGCTTTCTTT. It specifies CASSQDTGGTEAFF. V and J are TRBV4-1 and TRBJ1-1, with unresolved D. From germline, CDR1 is MGHRA and CDR2 YSYEKL. CDR3 length: 14 amino acids. Trimming stripped 0 bases from V and 4 bases from J, with 9 bases between.

The CDR3 sequence: CASSPPSATNEKLFF. The CDR3 DNA is TGTGCCAGCTCACCACCCTCCGCAACTAATGAAAAACTGTTTTTT. This chain connects TRBV18 to TRBJ1-4, with D unresolved. The CDR3 runs 15 residues. CDR1 is KGHSH and CDR2 is LQKENI in the germline V gene. V was pared by 0 bases and J by 0 bases, with 5 bases between. The variable domain in full, with the rest retrieved from reference TRBV18 and TRBJ1-4, is NAGVMQNPRHLVRRRGQEARLRCSPMKGHSHVYWYRQLPEEGLKFMVYLQKENIIDESGMPKERFSAEFPKEGPSILRIQQVVRGDSAAYFCASSPPSATNEKLFFGSGTQLSVL.

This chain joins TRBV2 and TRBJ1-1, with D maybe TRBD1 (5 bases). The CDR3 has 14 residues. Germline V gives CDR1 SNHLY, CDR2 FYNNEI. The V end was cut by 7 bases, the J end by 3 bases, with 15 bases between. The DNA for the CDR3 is TGTGCCAGCACGACAGCTGAGTTTTACACTGAAGCTTTCTTT. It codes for CASTTAEFYTEAFF.

CDR3 loop: CASSLFSSGANVLTF. In nucleotides, the CDR3 is TGTGCCAGCAGCTTATTTTCATCTGGGGCCAACGTCCTGACTTTC. V and J are TRBV7-9 and TRBJ2-6, with unresolved D. CDR3 length: 15 residues. Germline V gene sequence: CDR1 SEHNR, CDR2 FQNEAQ (reference sequence). Trimming pared 2 bases from V and 1 base from J, leaving 6 bases between. Filled out from reference TRBV7-9 and TRBJ2-6, the complete variable domain reads DTGVSQNPRHKITKRGQNVTFRCDPISEHNRLYWYRQTLGQGPEFLTYFQNEAQLEKSRLLSDRFSAERPKGSFSTLEIQRTEQGDSAMYLCASSLFSSGANVLTFGAGSRLTVL.

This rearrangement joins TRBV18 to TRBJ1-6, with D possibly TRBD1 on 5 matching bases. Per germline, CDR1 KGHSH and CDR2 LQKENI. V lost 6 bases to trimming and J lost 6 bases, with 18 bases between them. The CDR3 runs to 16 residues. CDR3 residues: CASSPTGTWTNSPLHF. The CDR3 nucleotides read TGTGCCAGCTCCCCTACCGGGACTTGGACTAATTCACCCCTCCACTTT.

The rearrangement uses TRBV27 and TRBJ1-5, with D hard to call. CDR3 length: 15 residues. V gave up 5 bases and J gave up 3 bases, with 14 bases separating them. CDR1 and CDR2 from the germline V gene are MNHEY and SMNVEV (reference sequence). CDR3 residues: CASSLRFDYNQPQHF. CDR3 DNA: TGTGCCAGCAGTCTACGATTCGACTACAATCAGCCCCAGCATTTT.

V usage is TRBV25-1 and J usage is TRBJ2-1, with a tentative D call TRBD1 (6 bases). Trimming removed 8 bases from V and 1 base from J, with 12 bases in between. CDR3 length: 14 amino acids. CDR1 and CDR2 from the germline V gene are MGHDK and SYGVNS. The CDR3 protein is CASLPGQSYNEQFF. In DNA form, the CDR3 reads TGTGCCAGCCTTCCGGGACAATCCTACAATGAGCAGTTCTTC.

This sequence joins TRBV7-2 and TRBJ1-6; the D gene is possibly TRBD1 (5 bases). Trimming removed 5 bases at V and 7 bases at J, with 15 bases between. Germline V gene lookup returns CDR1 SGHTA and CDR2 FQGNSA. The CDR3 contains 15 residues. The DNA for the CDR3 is TGTGCCAGCAGCCCCCAGGGTTTCGAAAATTCACCCCTCCACTTT. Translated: CASSPQGFENSPLHF.

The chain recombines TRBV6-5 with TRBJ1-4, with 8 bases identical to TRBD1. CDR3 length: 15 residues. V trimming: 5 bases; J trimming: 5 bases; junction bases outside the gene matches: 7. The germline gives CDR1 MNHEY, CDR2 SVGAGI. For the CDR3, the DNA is TGTGCCAGCAGTCAACGACAGGGGTTAAATGAAAAACTGTTTTTT. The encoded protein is CASSQRQGLNEKLFF.

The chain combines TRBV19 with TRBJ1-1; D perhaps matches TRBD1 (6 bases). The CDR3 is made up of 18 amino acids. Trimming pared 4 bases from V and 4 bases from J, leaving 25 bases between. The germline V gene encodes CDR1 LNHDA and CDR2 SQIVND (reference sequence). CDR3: CASSTQTGGGDPGTEAFF. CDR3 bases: TGTGCCAGTAGTACCCAGACAGGCGGTGGAGATCCGGGCACTGAAGCTTTCTTT.

The CDR3 bases are TGTGCCAGCAGCCCAACTACAGGGGGCTATGGCTACACCTTC. It specifies CASSPTTGGYGYTF. The chain uses TRBV7-6 and TRBJ1-2, with TRBD1 matching 8 bases. The junction had 6 bases not matched to a gene; V was cut back by 5 bases and J by 4 bases. Germline V CDR1 and CDR2: SGHVS, FNYEAQ. The CDR3 has 14 residues.

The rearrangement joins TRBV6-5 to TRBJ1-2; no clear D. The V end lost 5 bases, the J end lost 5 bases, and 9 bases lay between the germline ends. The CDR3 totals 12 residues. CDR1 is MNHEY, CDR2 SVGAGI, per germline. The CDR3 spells CASSPHGYGYTF. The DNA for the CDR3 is TGTGCCAGCAGTCCTCATGGTTATGGCTACACCTTC.

Written as DNA, the CDR3 is TGTGCCAGCGGACCGGGACAGGGGATCACTGAAGCTTTCTTT. This translates into CASGPGQGITEAFF. V usage is TRBV6-6 and J usage is TRBJ1-1; 10 nucleotides align to TRBD1. The trim removed 8 bases at V and 4 bases at J, leaving 7 bases unmatched. This CDR3 has 14 residues. CDR1 and CDR2 (germline): MNHNY, SVGAGI (reference sequence).

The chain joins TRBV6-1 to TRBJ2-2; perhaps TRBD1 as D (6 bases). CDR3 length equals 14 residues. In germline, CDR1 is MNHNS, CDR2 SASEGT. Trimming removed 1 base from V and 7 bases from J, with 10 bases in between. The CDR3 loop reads CASSEEPGVGELFF. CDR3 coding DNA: TGTGCCAGCAGTGAAGAGCCAGGGGTCGGGGAGCTGTTTTTT.

CDR3 bases: TGTGCCAGCAGTGGGACAACTGGCTACACCTTC. Residues: CASSGTTGYTF. The rearrangement joins TRBV28 to TRBJ1-2, with TRBD1 as a possible D gene (6 bases). Germline V gene sequence: CDR1 MDHEN, CDR2 SYDVKM. The CDR3 covers 11 residues. V was clipped by 5 bases and J by 7 bases, with 8 bases between them.

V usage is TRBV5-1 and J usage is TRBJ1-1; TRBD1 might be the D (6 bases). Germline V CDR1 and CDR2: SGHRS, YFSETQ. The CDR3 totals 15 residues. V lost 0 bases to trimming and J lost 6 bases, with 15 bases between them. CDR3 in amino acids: CASSLEGHKVAEAFF. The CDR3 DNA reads TGCGCCAGCAGCTTGGAGGGACATAAAGTGGCTGAAGCTTTCTTT.

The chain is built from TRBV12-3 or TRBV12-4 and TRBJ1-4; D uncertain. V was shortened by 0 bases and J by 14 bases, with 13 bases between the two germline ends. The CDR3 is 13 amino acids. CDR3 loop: CASSLAPGRALFF. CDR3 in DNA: TGTGCCAGCAGTTTAGCCCCGGGGAGGGCGCTGTTTTTT.

The CDR3 loop is CASSGQANNYGYTF. The DNA for the CDR3 is TGTGCCAGCAGTGGACAGGCTAATAACTATGGCTACACCTTC. The chain links TRBV28 to TRBJ1-2; 7 bases fit TRBD1. The V gene end was trimmed by 5 bases and the J gene end by 1 base; junction bases not matched to a gene: 4. Germline CDR1 and CDR2: MDHEN and SYDVKM. The CDR3 has 14 residues.

This chain's CDR3 is CASSRTSGEGVGTDTQYF. The CDR3 DNA follows: TGTGCCAGCAGTCGGACTAGCGGGGAGGGGGTCGGCACAGATACGCAGTATTTT. V is TRBV6-6 and J is TRBJ2-3; 12 nucleotides line up with TRBD2. The CDR3 is made up of 18 amino acids. The germline CDR1 and CDR2 sequences are MNHNY and SVGAGI (reference sequence). V trimming: 5 bases; J trimming: 1 base; junction bases outside the gene matches: 10.

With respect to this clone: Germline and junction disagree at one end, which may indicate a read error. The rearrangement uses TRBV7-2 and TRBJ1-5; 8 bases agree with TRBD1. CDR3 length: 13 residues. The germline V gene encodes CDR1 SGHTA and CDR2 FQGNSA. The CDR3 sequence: CASSIAIGQGTVF. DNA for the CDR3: TGTGCCAGCAGCATAGCCATAGGACAGGGAACTGTTTTT. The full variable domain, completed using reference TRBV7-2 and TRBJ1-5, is GAGVSQSPSNKVTEKGKDVELRCDPISGHTALYWYRQSLGQGLEFLIYFQGNSAPDKSGLPSDRFSAERTGGSVSTLTIQRTQQEDSAVYLCASSIAIGQGTVFGDGTRLSIL.

CDR3: CASSERDRGGKFNSPLHF. For the CDR3, the DNA is TGTGCCAGCAGCGAGAGGGACAGGGGGGGGAAGTTCAATTCACCCCTCCACTTT. The chain couples TRBV9 to TRBJ1-6; 11 nucleotides align to TRBD1. V lost 3 bases and J lost 7; bases outside the gene matches: 12. CDR1 and CDR2 from the germline V gene are SGDLS and YYNGEE. The CDR3 is 18 amino acids.

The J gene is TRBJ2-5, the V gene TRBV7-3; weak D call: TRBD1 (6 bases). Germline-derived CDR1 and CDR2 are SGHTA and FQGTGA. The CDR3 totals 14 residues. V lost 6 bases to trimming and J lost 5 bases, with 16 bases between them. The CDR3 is CASSPGTTGETQYF. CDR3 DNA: TGTGCCAGCAGTCCCGGGACAACGGGGGAGACCCAGTACTTC. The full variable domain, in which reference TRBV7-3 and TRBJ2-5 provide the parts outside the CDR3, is GAGVSQTPSNKVTEKGKYVELRCDPISGHTALYWYRQSLGQGPEFLIYFQGTGAADDSGLPNDRFFAVRPEGSVSTLKIQRTERGDSAVYLCASSPGTTGETQYFGPGTRLLVL.

In nucleotides, the CDR3 is TGTGTTACAGAGGATAGGGCCAGGGGCGAGATTGAAGCTTTCTTT. As protein: CVTEDRARGEIEAFF. V gene TRBV7-9 combines with J gene TRBJ1-1, with D perhaps matching TRBD1 (6 bases). CDR1 and CDR2 (germline): SEHNR, FQNEAQ (reference sequence). The CDR3 contains 15 residues.